This T cell receptor beta chain originates from a study of long-term antiretroviral therapy in people with HIV. Study details: The earliest samples came from an era when ART typically awaited falling CD4 counts. General study points: All time points showed a repertoire dominated by clones expanded before ART. Against controls, HIV repertoires showed narrower ranges of CDR3 length. ART adherence, viral resistance and therapy changes went undocumented.

Survey-level immunoSEQ v3.0 assays were run. The protocol was immunoSEQ multiplex PCR, while the TCRdb copy is restricted to in-frame clones and leaves out a portion. The sample records around 25,000 clones, about 80% being singletons. CDR1 and CDR2 (germline): ENHRY, SYGVKD. CDR3 length: 14 residues. V dropped 3 bases and J dropped 2 bases, with 11 bases sitting between them. The table lists this clone with a count of one. Its cognate antigen is unknown. Sequenced material: unsorted PBMCs, taken 1.1 years before starting antiretroviral therapy. This TCR was sampled from a woman aged 40 to 50 with HIV. The V and J genes are TRBV10-3 and TRBJ2-7, with D tentatively TRBD2 (5 bases). The CDR3 DNA sequence: TGTGCCATCAGTGATTCTGGGAGCCCCTACGAGCAGTACTTC. This gives the protein CAISDSGSPYEQYF.